These 31 T cell receptor beta chains were all obtained from the same sample, sequenced in a study of control samples from healthy donors and cancer patients. Measured with immunoSEQ multiplex PCR; TCRdb has only the in-frame clones, and not every one. The sample holds several thousand clones; roughly 90% are singletons and the top ten take just under 20%. Specimen: PBMCs. These receptors all come from a man aged 55 to 69 with colorectal cancer.

The count of this clone is one. The chain recombines TRBV4-3 with TRBJ2-1, with D possibly matching TRBD1 (6 bases). V shed 1 base and J shed 9 bases, with 16 bases lying between them. The germline gives CDR1 LGHNA, CDR2 YSLEER. This CDR3 spans 15 amino acids. CDR3 sequence reads: CASSQVRYTGTEQFF. DNA for the CDR3: TGCGCCAGCAGCCAAGTTAGGTATACAGGGACTGAGCAGTTCTTC.

The chain links TRBV5-1 to TRBJ2-7; D may be TRBD1 (6 bases). This CDR3 comprises 14 residues. The germline V and J ends were trimmed by 4 bases and 3 bases, with 14 bases remaining between them. Germline V CDR1 and CDR2: SGHRS, YFSETQ. The CDR3: CASSRNQGRYEQYF. CDR3 bases: TGCGCCAGCAGCCGAAATCAGGGGCGCTACGAGCAGTACTTC. Full variable domain (missing parts from reference TRBV5-1 and TRBJ2-7): KAGVTQTPRYLIKTRGQQVTLSCSPISGHRSVSWYQQTPGQGLQFLFEYFSETQRNKGNFPGRFSGRQFSNSRSEMNVSTLELGDSALYLCASSRNQGRYEQYFGPGTRLTVT.

V gene TRBV21-1 combines with J gene TRBJ1-6. TRBV21-1 is a known pseudogene. The CDR3 is 19 amino acids. CDR3 sequence reads: CASSKMEDPDPNYNSPLHF. CDR3 DNA: TGTGCCAGCAGCAAAATGGAGGATCCCGACCCTAACTATAATTCACCCCTCCACTTT.

The chain's CDR3 is CASSWLRQETQYF. CDR3 bases: TGTGCCAGCAGCTGGCTGCGCCAAGAGACCCAGTACTTC. The chain combines TRBV7-6 with TRBJ2-5; D gene unclear. This CDR3 is 13 amino acids long. Trimming shortened V by 4 bases and J by 1 base, and 7 bases separated the two germline ends. CDR1 SGHVS and CDR2 FNYEAQ come from the germline V gene.

The chain employs TRBV4-1 and TRBJ2-7; D assignment may be TRBD1 or TRBD2 (5 bases each). CDR3 length: 15 residues. Germline V lookup: CDR1 MGHRA, CDR2 YSYEKL. Trimming took off 2 bases at V and 2 bases at J, with 13 bases between the two ends. CDR3: CASSQFGTFAYEQYF. CDR3 in DNA: TGCGCCAGCAGCCAATTCGGGACGTTCGCCTACGAGCAGTACTTC.

This clone was seen only once. The chain has TRBV7-3 and TRBJ2-7; perhaps TRBD1 as D (7 bases). Trimming removed 5 bases at V and 6 bases at J, with 14 bases between. Germline values: CDR1 SGHTA, CDR2 FQGTGA. The CDR3 consists of 13 residues. The DNA of the CDR3 is TGTGCCAGCAGCACGACAGGGACTGGCGAGCAGTACTTC. Translating it yields CASSTTGTGEQYF.

This chain links TRBV4-2 with TRBJ2-5; 8 nucleotides line up with TRBD2. The CDR3 runs 16 residues. After removal of 4 bases from V and 4 bases from J, the junction contained 11 bases not matched to a gene. The germline CDR1 and CDR2 sequences are LGHNA and YNFKEQ. The CDR3 coding sequence is TGTGCCAGCAGCCGGCTGAGCGGGGGCCCTTCAGAGACCCAGTACTTC. Encoded protein: CASSRLSGGPSETQYF.

This chain uses TRBV9 with TRBJ2-7, with D perhaps given as TRBD1 or TRBD2 (5 bases each). V gave up 0 bases and J gave up 1 base, with 11 bases separating them. CDR1 is SGDLS and CDR2 is YYNGEE in the germline V gene. The length of the CDR3 is 15 residues. In DNA form, the CDR3 reads TGTGCCAGCAGCGTAGGTGGGGACGGATCCTACGAGCAGTACTTC. Translating it yields CASSVGGDGSYEQYF.

The chain joins TRBV6-2 or TRBV6-3 to TRBJ1-4, with 7 bases that match TRBD1. Germline assignment: CDR1 MNHEY and CDR2 SVGEGT. The CDR3 is made up of 17 amino acids. J gave up 5 bases and V 0 bases, and 9 bases lay outside the gene matches. CDR3 region: CASSYSEEGTDNEKLFF. The CDR3 DNA follows: TGTGCCAGCAGTTACTCGGAGGAAGGGACAGACAATGAAAAACTGTTTTTT.

The chain employs TRBV28 and TRBJ1-2; D might be TRBD1 (6 bases). The CDR3 has 14 residues. CDR1 MDHEN and CDR2 SYDVKM come from the germline V gene. The V gene lost 4 bases and the J gene lost 8 bases, with 17 bases spanning the gap. CDR3 DNA: TGTGCCAGCAGTTGGTTTACGGGGGCGGGCGGCTACACCTTC. This encodes CASSWFTGAGGYTF.

The chain joins TRBV4-2 to TRBJ1-5; a weak D match, TRBD1 (5 bases). Between the trimmed V and J ends, which lost 2 bases and 0 bases, there was a span of 20 bases. The CDR3 covers 19 residues. The germline V gene has CDR1 LGHNA and CDR2 YNFKEQ. Here the CDR3 reads CASSQFSGVPYNSNQPQHF. The CDR3 region has the DNA TGTGCCAGCAGCCAATTTTCGGGGGTACCTTACAATAGCAATCAGCCCCAGCATTTT.

This clone was found once. V and J are TRBV5-4 and TRBJ2-3; the match to TRBD2 covers 7 bases. Germline V gives CDR1 SGHNT, CDR2 YYREEE (reference sequence). The CDR3 runs to 13 residues. The J segment lost 6 bases and the V segment lost 4 bases, leaving 5 bases of the junction unmatched. CDR3 nucleotide sequence: TGTGCCAGCAGCAAAAACGGGAGGGATACGCAGTATTTT. Protein sequence: CASSKNGRDTQYF.

This chain connects TRBV7-3 to TRBJ1-1, with D possibly TRBD1 on 6 matching bases. The CDR3 contains 15 residues. Germline assignment: CDR1 SGHTA and CDR2 FQGTGA. V lost 4 bases and J lost 1, with 13 bases in between. This CDR3 is CASSWGQPENTEAFF. The CDR3 DNA follows: TGTGCCAGCAGCTGGGGACAACCCGAGAACACTGAAGCTTTCTTT. Full variable domain (rest looked up from reference TRBV7-3 and TRBJ1-1): GAGVSQTPSNKVTEKGKYVELRCDPISGHTALYWYRQSLGQGPEFLIYFQGTGAADDSGLPNDRFFAVRPEGSVSTLKIQRTERGDSAVYLCASSWGQPENTEAFFGQGTRLTVV.

The chain carries TRBV28 and TRBJ2-4, with D tentatively TRBD2 (6 bases). From germline, CDR1 is MDHEN and CDR2 SYDVKM. The CDR3 contains 15 residues. V was pared by 5 bases and J by 8 bases, with 19 bases between. CDR3 sequence reads: CASSTLGGALDIQYF. CDR3 sequence (DNA): TGTGCCAGCAGTACCCTCGGAGGGGCATTGGACATTCAGTACTTC.

The rearrangement uses TRBV30 and TRBJ1-2, with 7 bases aligning to TRBD1. The germline V gene has CDR1 GTSNPN and CDR2 SVGIG (reference sequence). The CDR3 sequence is 13 residues long. J lost 4 bases, V lost 7 bases, and 9 bases had no gene match. CDR3 protein: CASNRDRPYGYTF. The CDR3 DNA reads TGTGCCTCCAACCGGGACAGACCCTATGGCTACACCTTC.

The chain joins TRBV19 to TRBJ2-1, with a possible D match to TRBD1 (6 bases). Per the germline V gene, CDR1 is LNHDA and CDR2 is SQIVND (reference sequence). V lost 6 bases to trimming and J lost 0 bases, with 15 bases between them. This CDR3 contains 16 residues. The chain's CDR3 is CASSTPHRASYNEQFF. The CDR3 DNA sequence: TGTGCCAGTAGCACCCCTCACAGGGCCTCCTACAATGAGCAGTTCTTC.

This sequence joins TRBV28 and TRBJ2-7, with TRBD1 as a possible D gene (5 bases). The length of the CDR3 is 17 residues. Trimming shortened V by 6 bases and J by 2 bases, and 23 bases separated the two germline ends. Germline CDR1 MDHEN, CDR2 SYDVKM. CDR3 protein: CASSTIRRAIDTYEQYF. Here the CDR3 DNA reads TGTGCCAGCAGCACAATCCGCAGGGCAATAGATACCTACGAGCAGTACTTC.

The genes are TRBV19 and TRBJ2-3; 9 bases fit TRBD1. After removal of 6 bases from V and 4 bases from J, the junction contained 5 bases not matched to a gene. Germline V CDR1 and CDR2: LNHDA, SQIVND (reference sequence). The length of the CDR3 is 14 residues. DNA for the CDR3: TGTGCCAGTAGCGTCCGGACAGGGGCAGATACGCAGTATTTT. As protein: CASSVRTGADTQYF. The variable domain in full, with the rest retrieved from reference TRBV19 and TRBJ2-3, is DGGITQSPKYLFRKEGQNVTLSCEQNLNHDAMYWYRQDPGQGLRLIYYSQIVNDFQKGDIAEGYSVSREKKESFPLTVTSAQKNPTAFYLCASSVRTGADTQYFGPGTRLTVL.

The chain joins TRBV9 to TRBJ2-2; possibly TRBD2 for D (5 bases). Germline-derived CDR1 and CDR2 are SGDLS and YYNGEE. The CDR3 loop spans 13 amino acids. Trimming cost V 0 bases and J 5 bases, with 5 bases left between them. The CDR3 DNA sequence: TGTGCCAGCAGCGTAGCGGGGACCGGGGAGCTGTTTTTT. It encodes CASSVAGTGELFF. The full variable domain, with the rest looked up from reference TRBV9 and TRBJ2-2, is DSGVTQTPKHLITATGQRVTLRCSPRSGDLSVYWYQQSLDQGLQFLIQYYNGEERAKGNILERFSAQQFPDLHSELNLSSLELGDSALYFCASSVAGTGELFFGEGSRLTVL.

CDR3 nucleotide sequence: TGTGCCAGCAGCCAAGTACTTCCGAGGGGTGAGACCCAGTACTTC. This encodes CASSQVLPRGETQYF. The V gene is TRBV3-1 (or the pseudogene TRBV3-2), the J gene TRBJ2-5; either TRBD1 or TRBD2 may supply D (5 bases each). CDR1 and CDR2 (germline): LGHDT, YNNKEL (reference sequence). The ends were cut back, 1 base at V and 5 bases at J, with 14 bases in the middle. This CDR3 region has 15 residues.

The chain has TRBV27 and TRBJ1-2; 8 nucleotides match TRBD1. The CDR3 is 15 amino acids. V was clipped by 4 bases and J by 3 bases; unmatched bases: 7. The V gene's germline CDR1 is MNHEY and CDR2 SMNVEV (reference sequence). The CDR3 DNA reads TGTGCCAGCAGTTCCGAAAACAGGGGGGACTATGGCTACACCTTC. The encoded protein is CASSSENRGDYGYTF.

This chain links TRBV6-5 with TRBJ2-7; 9 positions agree with TRBD2. CDR1 is MNHEY, CDR2 SVGAGI, per germline. The trim removed 2 bases at V and 1 base at J, leaving 3 bases unmatched. CDR3 length: 15 residues. As DNA, the CDR3 is TGTGCCAGCAGTTACCAGAGCGGGAGGTCCTACGAGCAGTACTTC. Encoded protein: CASSYQSGRSYEQYF.

The V gene is TRBV29-1, the J gene TRBJ2-4; D may be TRBD2 (6 bases). From germline, CDR1 is SQVTM and CDR2 ANQGSEA. The length of the CDR3 is 14 residues. With 2 bases removed from V and 11 bases from J, the gap between germline ends came to 19 bases. CDR3 sequence reads: CSVEREYRSGFQYF. The CDR3 DNA is TGCAGCGTTGAACGGGAGTACCGGTCGGGATTTCAGTACTTC.

The chain couples TRBV5-6 to TRBJ2-3; no reliable D call. Germline CDR1 SGHDT, CDR2 YYEEEE. The CDR3 contains 11 residues. DNA of the CDR3: TGTGCAGCTGGTCATTCAGATACGCAGTATTTT. Translation: CAAGHSDTQYF.

Concerning this clone itself: One end of the junction does not line up with germline, which may come from a read error. J is TRBJ2-7 and V is TRBV7-7; the match to TRBD2 covers 10 bases. This CDR3 spans 15 amino acids. CDR1 SSHAT and CDR2 FNYEAQ come from the germline V gene (reference sequence). The CDR3 sequence: CASSLWTSGFSEQYF. In nucleotides, the CDR3 is TGTGCTAGCAGCTTATGGACTAGCGGATTCTCCGAGCAGTACTTC. Based on the CDR3 plus reference TRBV7-7 and TRBJ2-7, the full variable domain is GAGVSQSPRYKVTKRGQDVTLRCDPISSHATLYWYQQALGQGPEFLTYFNYEAQPDKSGLPSDRFSAERPEGSISTLTIQRTEQRDSAMYRCASSLWTSGFSEQYFGPGTRLTVT.

The J gene is TRBJ2-1, the V gene TRBV19, with TRBD1 matching over 8 bases. V shed 5 bases, J shed 6 bases, and the junction held 9 bases outside the gene matches. Germline loops: CDR1 LNHDA, CDR2 SQIVND (reference sequence). The CDR3 consists of 15 residues. The CDR3 region has the DNA TGTGCCAGTAGTCACCGACAGGGGCTATTCAATGAGCAGTTCTTC. Its translation: CASSHRQGLFNEQFF.

V is TRBV2 and J is TRBJ1-1, with a weak D call TRBD1 (5 bases). V was trimmed by 3 bases and J by 2 bases, leaving 7 bases between them. This CDR3 is 13 amino acids long. CDR1 is SNHLY, CDR2 FYNNEI, per germline. This CDR3 reads CASSDDSNTEAFF. CDR3 sequence (DNA): TGTGCCAGCAGTGATGACAGCAACACTGAAGCTTTCTTT.

V gene TRBV6-1 combines with J gene TRBJ1-1; no clear D gene. The CDR3 totals 12 residues. Germline V lookup: CDR1 MNHNS, CDR2 SASEGT. Trimming took 5 bases from V and 9 from J, leaving 13 bases between them. The chain's CDR3 is CASSRNPSQAFF. The CDR3 DNA reads as TGTGCCAGCAGTAGAAACCCCTCGCAAGCTTTCTTT.

This clone was seen once. This chain connects TRBV4-1 to TRBJ2-2; 9 nucleotides align to TRBD2. The germline gives CDR1 MGHRA, CDR2 YSYEKL. CDR3 size: 17 residues. Trimming took 4 bases from V and 5 from J; bases not matched to a gene: 11. The CDR3 sequence: CASSPAGAGGKTGELFF. CDR3 nucleotides: TGCGCCAGCAGCCCGGCGGGGGCGGGGGGGAAGACCGGGGAGCTGTTTTTT.

The CDR3 is CASSVNSNQPQHF. The DNA for the CDR3 is TGTGCCAGCAGTGTAAATAGCAATCAGCCCCAGCATTTT. The chain has TRBV28 and TRBJ1-5; D gene ambiguous. Germline CDR1 MDHEN, CDR2 SYDVKM. V was shortened by 5 bases and J by 0 bases, with 5 bases between the two germline ends. The CDR3 is made up of 13 amino acids.

The genes are TRBV7-2 and TRBJ1-2; maybe TRBD1 (5 bases). CDR1 and CDR2 from the germline V gene are SGHTA and FQGNSA. The CDR3 consists of 15 residues. V lost 1 base, J lost 4 bases, and 13 bases lay in between. The CDR3 DNA follows: TGTGCCAGCAGCTTAGATTTGGGGGTGGGCTATGGCTACACCTTC. This translates into CASSLDLGVGYGYTF.